The T cell receptor (beta chain) under discussion was sequenced for a study of OX40 agonist ivuxolimab in advanced cancers. The assay was immunoSEQ multiplex PCR, and TCRdb's table has in-frame clones only and misses some. The sample includes 65,000 to 90,000 clones, 75% to 90% seen only once; the top ten take around 2.9%. V trimming: 4 bases; J trimming: 4 bases; junction bases outside the gene matches: 9. This CDR3 region has 15 residues. CDR1 MDHEN and CDR2 SYDVKM come from the germline V gene. Sequenced material: CD4+ or CD8+ T cells sorted from blood, taken in a trial of the OX40 agonist ivuxolimab. The chain couples TRBV28 to TRBJ1-2, with 7 bases aligning to TRBD1. The receptor's source is an adult with an advanced solid tumor such as melanoma, head and neck, liver or kidney cancer. This CDR3 is CASSSHRDRSYGYTF. The CDR3 coding sequence is TGTGCCAGCAGTTCGCACCGGGACAGATCCTATGGCTACACCTTC.